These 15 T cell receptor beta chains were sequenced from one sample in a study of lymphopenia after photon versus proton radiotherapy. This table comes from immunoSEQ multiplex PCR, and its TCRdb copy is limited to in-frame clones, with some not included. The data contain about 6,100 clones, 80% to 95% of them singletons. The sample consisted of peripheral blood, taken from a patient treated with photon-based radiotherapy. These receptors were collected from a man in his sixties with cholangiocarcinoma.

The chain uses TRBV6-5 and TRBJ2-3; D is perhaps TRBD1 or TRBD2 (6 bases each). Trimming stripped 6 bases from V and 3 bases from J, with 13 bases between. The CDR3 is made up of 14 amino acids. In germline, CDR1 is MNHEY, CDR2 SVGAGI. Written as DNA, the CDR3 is TGTGCCAGCAGCGAAAAGGGGGGTACAGATACGCAGTATTTT. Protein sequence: CASSEKGGTDTQYF.

The CDR3 DNA follows: TGTGCCAGTAGCGGGACACATAGCAATCAGCCCCAGCATTTT. This translates into CASSGTHSNQPQHF. The V gene is TRBV19, the J gene TRBJ1-5; D is perhaps TRBD1 (6 bases). V lost 6 bases and J lost 0, with 9 bases in between. Germline V lookup: CDR1 LNHDA, CDR2 SQIVND (reference sequence). CDR3 size: 14 residues.

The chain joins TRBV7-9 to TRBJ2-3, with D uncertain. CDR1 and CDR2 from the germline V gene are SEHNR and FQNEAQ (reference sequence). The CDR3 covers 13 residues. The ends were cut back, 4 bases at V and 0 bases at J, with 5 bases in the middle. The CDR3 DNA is TGTGCCAGCAGCTCGACTAGCACAGATACGCAGTATTTT. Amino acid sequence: CASSSTSTDTQYF.

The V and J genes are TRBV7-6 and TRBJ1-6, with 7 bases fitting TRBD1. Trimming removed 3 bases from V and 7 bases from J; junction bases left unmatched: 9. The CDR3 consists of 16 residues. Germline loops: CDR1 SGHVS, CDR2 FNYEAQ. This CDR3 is CASSFPGHRGNSPLHF. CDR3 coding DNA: TGTGCCAGCAGCTTCCCGGGCCACAGGGGAAATTCACCCCTCCACTTT.

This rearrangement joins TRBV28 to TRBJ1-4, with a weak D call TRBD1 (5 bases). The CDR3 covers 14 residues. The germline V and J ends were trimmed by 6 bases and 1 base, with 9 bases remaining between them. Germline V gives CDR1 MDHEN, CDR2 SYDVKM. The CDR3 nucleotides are TGTGCCAGCAGCCCGGGGGGAACTAATGAAAAACTGTTTTTT. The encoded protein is CASSPGGTNEKLFF.

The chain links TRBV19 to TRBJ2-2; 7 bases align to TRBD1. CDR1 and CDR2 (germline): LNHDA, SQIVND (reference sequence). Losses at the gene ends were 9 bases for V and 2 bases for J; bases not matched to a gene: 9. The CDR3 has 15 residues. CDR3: CASENRGLNTGELFF. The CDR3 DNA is TGTGCCAGCGAAAATAGGGGGCTTAACACCGGGGAGCTGTTTTTT.

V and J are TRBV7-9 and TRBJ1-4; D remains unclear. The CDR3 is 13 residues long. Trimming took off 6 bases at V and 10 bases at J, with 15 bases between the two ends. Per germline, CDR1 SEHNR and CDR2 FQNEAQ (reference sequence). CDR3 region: CASSSDLMGKLFF. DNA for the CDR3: TGTGCCAGCAGTTCCGACCTAATGGGAAAACTGTTTTTT.

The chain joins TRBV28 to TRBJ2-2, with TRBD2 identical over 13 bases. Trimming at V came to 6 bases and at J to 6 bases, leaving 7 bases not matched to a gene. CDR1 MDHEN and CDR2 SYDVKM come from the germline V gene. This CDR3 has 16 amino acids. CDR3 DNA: TGTGCCAGCAGGGACGGACTAGCGGGGGTGTCCGGGGAGCTGTTTTTT. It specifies CASRDGLAGVSGELFF.

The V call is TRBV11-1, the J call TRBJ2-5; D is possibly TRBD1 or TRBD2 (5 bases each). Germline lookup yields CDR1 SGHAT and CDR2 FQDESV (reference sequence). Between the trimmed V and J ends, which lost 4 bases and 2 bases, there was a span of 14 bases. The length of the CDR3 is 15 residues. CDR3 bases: TGTGCCAGCAGCTCCGATGCAGGGACGCAAGAGACCCAGTACTTC. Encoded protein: CASSSDAGTQETQYF.

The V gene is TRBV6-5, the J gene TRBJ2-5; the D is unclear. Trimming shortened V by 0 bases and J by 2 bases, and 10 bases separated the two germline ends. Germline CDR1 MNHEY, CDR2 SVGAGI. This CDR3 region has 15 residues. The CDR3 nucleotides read TGTGCCAGCAGTTACTCCCGGGTCAGACAAGAGACCCAGTACTTC. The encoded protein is CASSYSRVRQETQYF.

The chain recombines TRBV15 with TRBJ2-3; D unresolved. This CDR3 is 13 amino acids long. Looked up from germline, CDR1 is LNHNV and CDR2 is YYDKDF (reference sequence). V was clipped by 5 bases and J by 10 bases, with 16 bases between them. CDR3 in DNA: TGTGCCACCAGCCGACCGGTTGCTGGGGCGCAGTATTTT. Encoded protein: CATSRPVAGAQYF. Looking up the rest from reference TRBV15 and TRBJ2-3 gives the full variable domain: DAMVIQNPRYQVTQFGKPVTLSCSQTLNHNVMYWYQQKSSQAPKLLFHYYDKDFNNEADTPDNFQSRRPNTSFCFLDIRSPGLGDTAMYLCATSRPVAGAQYFGPGTRLTVL.

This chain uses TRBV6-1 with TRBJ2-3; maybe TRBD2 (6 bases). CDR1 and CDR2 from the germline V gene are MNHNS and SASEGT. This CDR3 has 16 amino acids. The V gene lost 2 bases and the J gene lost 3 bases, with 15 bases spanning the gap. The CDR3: CASSESIDRETDTQYF. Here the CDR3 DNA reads TGTGCCAGCAGTGAATCGATAGACCGGGAGACAGATACGCAGTATTTT.

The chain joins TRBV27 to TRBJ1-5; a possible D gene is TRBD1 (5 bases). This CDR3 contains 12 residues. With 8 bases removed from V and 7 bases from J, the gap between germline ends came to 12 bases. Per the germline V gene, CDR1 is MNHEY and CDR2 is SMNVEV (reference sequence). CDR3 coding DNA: TGTGCCAGCGGTAGAGGGGACCAGCCCCAGCATTTT. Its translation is CASGRGDQPQHF.

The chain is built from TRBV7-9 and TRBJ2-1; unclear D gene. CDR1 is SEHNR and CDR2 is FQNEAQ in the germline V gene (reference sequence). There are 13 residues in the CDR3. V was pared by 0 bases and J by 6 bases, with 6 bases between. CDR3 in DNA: TGTGCCAGCAGCTTAGCAGGTGGCAATGAGCAGTTCTTC. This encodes CASSLAGGNEQFF.

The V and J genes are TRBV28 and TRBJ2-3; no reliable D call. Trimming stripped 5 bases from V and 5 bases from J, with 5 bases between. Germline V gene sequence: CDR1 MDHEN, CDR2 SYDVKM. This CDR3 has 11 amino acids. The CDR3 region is CASSLGDTQYF. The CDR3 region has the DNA TGTGCCAGCAGTCTGGGAGATACGCAGTATTTT.